The sequence of this T cell receptor beta chain was determined in a study of radiation and T cells in renal cell carcinoma. Data came from immunoSEQ multiplex PCR; TCRdb stores just in-frame clones and leaves some out. The sample contains around 95,000 clones, 65% to 90% of which appear only once. The time point: blood 4 weeks post-SBRT, at nephrectomy. Sample treatment: 15 Gy SBRT to primary tumor, nephrectomy 4 weeks later. CDR1 is SGHRS and CDR2 is YFSETQ in the germline V gene. V shed 0 bases, J shed 4 bases, and the junction held 2 bases outside the gene matches. This CDR3 region has 15 residues.

The V and J genes are TRBV5-1 and TRBJ1-5, with 9 bases aligning to TRBD1. This TCR was recovered from a man in his 60s with renal cell carcinoma. The sequences come from blood, collected from a patient whose treatment included radiotherapy and nephrectomy. The CDR3, as DNA: TGCGCCAGCAGCTTGGCGGGGACAGGGAATCAGCCCCAGCATTTT. This encodes CASSLAGTGNQPQHF.